The clone carrying this TCR beta chain was picked up a small number of times. V was cut by 3 bases and J by 5 bases, with 14 bases left in between. CDR3 length: 15 amino acids. The V gene's germline CDR1 is MDHEN and CDR2 SYDVKM. Time point here: pretreatment peripheral blood. These data are taken from a study of PD-L1 blockade in urothelial cancer. Study at large: Patients with male sex and bladder-origin urothelial cancer accounted for about 85% of the roughly 30 enrolled. In terms of prior chemotherapy, patients had received 0 to 3 regimens. Analyses used blood from 3 weeks (second dose) and 6 weeks after treatment start.

Sequencing was performed with immunoSEQ multiplex PCR; in TCRdb, only in-frame clones are kept and a portion is missing. The sample contains 70,000 to 80,000 clones, 70% to 90% of which appear only once. J is TRBJ1-5 and V is TRBV28; the D gene is possibly TRBD1 (5 bases). The sequence derives from a man aged 35 to 55 with urothelial cancer. The source material was PBMCs, sampled around atezolizumab (anti-PD-L1) treatment. Written as DNA, the CDR3 is TGTGCCAGCAGTTTGAGAAGACAGTACTATCAGCCCCAGCATTTT. It yields the protein CASSLRRQYYQPQHF.